The rows below give T cell receptor beta chains drawn from one sample of a study of cytomegalovirus exposure and HLA in healthy donors. The data were produced by immunoSEQ multiplex PCR, yet TCRdb's version contains in-frame clones alone and is incomplete. The table has 89,000 or so clones, 75% to 85% seen once. Sequencing was carried out using PBMCs. These receptors originate from a man aged 18 to 29 in good health and CMV-seropositive. Both conserved end residues are trimmed from each CDR3. The size field is filled for only some rows; it gives once, few, many or a size class.

>16|TRBJ2-5|TRBV21-1|NA
ASSTVPGTSGEEETQY
>13|TRBJ2-1|TRBV7-9|medium-sized
ASSLVGGGGNEQF
>14|TRBJ1-3|TRBV18|NA
ASSPPVEGAGNTIY
>14|TRBJ2-3|TRBV5-6|NA
ASSPSRGLAGSTQY
>13|TRBJ2-7|TRBV14|NA
ASSQVGQGTYEQY
>13|TRBJ1-2|TRBV28|NA
ASSLADRVEDGYT
>11|TRBJ1-5|TRBV9|NA
ASSVGGVQPQH
>12|TRBJ1-2|TRBV6-4|once
ASSEGQGAGGYT
>9|TRBJ2-1|TRBV20-1|few
SAGTQNEQF
>9|TRBJ2-7|TRBV2|NA
ASSLSYEQY
>14|TRBJ2-7|TRBV28|NA
ASSLAKRDSTYEQY
>12|TRBJ1-2|TRBV28|NA
ASEPGPNLYGYT
>14|TRBJ2-1|TRBV27|NA
ASSQPGPTRYNEQF
>11|TRBJ2-2|TRBV2|NA
ASSPLSTGELF
>11|TRBJ1-1|TRBV6-1|few
ASRRQSNTEAF
>12|TRBJ1-2|TRBV2|NA
ASSGGPSNYGYT
>11|TRBJ2-3|TRBV2|NA
ASSDYSTDTQY
>12|TRBJ1-1|TRBV5-1|NA
ASSWKPGDTEAF
>14|TRBJ1-1|TRBV7-9|NA
ASSISLVGENTEAF